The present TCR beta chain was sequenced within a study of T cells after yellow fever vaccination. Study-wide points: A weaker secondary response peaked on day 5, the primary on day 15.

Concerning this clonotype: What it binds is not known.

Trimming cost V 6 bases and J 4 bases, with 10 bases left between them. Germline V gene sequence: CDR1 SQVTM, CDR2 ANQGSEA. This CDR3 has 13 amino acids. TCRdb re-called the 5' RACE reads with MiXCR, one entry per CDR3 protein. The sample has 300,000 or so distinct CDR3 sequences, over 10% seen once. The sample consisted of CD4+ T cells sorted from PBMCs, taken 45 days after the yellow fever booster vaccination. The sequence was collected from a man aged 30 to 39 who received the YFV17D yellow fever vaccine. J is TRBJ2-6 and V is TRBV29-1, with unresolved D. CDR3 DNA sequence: TGCAGCGTAGCCCCCGGAGGGGCCAACGTCCTGACTTTC. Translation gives CSVAPGGANVLTF.